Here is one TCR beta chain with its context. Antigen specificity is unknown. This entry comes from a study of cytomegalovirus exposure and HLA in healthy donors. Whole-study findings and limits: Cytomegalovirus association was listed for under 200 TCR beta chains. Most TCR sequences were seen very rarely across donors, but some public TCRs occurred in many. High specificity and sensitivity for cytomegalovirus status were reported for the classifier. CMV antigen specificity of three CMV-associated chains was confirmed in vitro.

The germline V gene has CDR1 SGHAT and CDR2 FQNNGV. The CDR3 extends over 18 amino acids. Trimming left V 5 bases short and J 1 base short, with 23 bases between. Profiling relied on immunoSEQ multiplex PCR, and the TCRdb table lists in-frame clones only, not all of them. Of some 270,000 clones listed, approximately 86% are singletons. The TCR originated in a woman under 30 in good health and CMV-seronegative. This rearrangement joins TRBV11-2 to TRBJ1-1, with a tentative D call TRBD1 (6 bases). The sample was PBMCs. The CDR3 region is CASSKPLLSTGENTEAFF. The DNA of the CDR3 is TGTGCCAGCAGCAAGCCCCTACTCTCGACAGGAGAGAACACTGAAGCTTTCTTT.